This T cell receptor (beta chain) derives from a study of blood T cell repertoires in COVID-19. The table lists this clone with a count of one. CDR3 length: 14 amino acids. Germline CDR1 SEHNR, CDR2 FQNEAQ (reference sequence). Deletions cut 5 bases from V and 6 bases from J, with 14 bases between. Per the original methods: Estimated nucleated cell counts came from reference gene primer amplification. Measured with immunoSEQ multiplex PCR; TCRdb has only the in-frame clones, and not every one. V, J and clone size derive from that table, while D and trimming were established from the DNA sequence. The data hold about 440,000 clones, with approximately 88% observed a single time.

Sequencing input: peripheral blood. This sequence was found in a woman aged 50 to 60 with COVID-19, enrolled during active disease. The J gene is TRBJ2-4, the V gene TRBV7-9; D not certain. CDR3 sequence: CASSGISGGNIQYF. CDR3 coding DNA: TGTGCCAGCAGCGGCATTTCGGGTGGAAACATTCAGTACTTC.